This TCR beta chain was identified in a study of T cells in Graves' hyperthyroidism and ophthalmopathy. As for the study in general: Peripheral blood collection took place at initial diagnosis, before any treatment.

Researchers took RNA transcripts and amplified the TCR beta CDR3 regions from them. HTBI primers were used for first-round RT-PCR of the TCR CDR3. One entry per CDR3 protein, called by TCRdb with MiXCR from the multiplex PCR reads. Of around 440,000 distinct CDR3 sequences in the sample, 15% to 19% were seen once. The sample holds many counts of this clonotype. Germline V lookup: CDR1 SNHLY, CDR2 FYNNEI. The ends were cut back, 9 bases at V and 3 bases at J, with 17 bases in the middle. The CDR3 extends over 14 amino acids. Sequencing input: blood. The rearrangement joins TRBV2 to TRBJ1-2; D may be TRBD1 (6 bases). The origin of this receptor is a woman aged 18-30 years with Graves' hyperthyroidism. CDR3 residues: CASLKEQGYYGYTF. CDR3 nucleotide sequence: TGTGCCAGTTTAAAAGAACAGGGTTACTATGGCTACACCTTC. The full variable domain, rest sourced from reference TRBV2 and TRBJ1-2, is EPEVTQTPSHQVTQMGQEVILRCVPISNHLYFYWYRQILGQKVEFLVSFYNNEISEKSEIFDDQFSVERPDGSNFTLKIRSTKLEDSAMYFCASLKEQGYYGYTFGSGTRLTVV.